This is a list of T cell receptor beta chains from one sample in a study of blood T cell repertoires in COVID-19. Assay: immunoSEQ multiplex PCR; the TCRdb copy retains only in-frame clones and omits some. The table lists around 290,000 clones, approximately 90% of them singletons. The sequencing input was peripheral blood. These receptors were collected from a woman aged 25 to 39 with COVID-19, enrolled during active disease. The CDR3 runs from the conserved cysteine through the conserved F or W. D genes are given only for firm matches. Size is omitted from some rows. Given values are once, few, many or a class for expanded clones.

>TRBD2|-|TRBV3-1/TRBV3-2|TRBJ2-5
CASSPHGTSSEETQYF
TGTGCCAGCAGCCCACACGGGACTAGCTCTGAGGAGACCCAGTACTTC
>TRBD1|-|TRBV5-1|TRBJ1-6
CASSSGQGATLHF
TGCGCCAGCAGCTCGGGACAGGGGGCTACCCTCCACTTT
>-|-|TRBV10-1|TRBJ1-1
CASSEGGANTEAFF
TGCGCCAGCAGTGAAGGCGGAGCTAACACTGAAGCTTTCTTT
>-|-|TRBV14|TRBJ1-2
CASSQSGRGYTF
TGTGCCAGCAGCCAATCCGGTCGGGGCTACACCTTC
>-|-|TRBV5-4|TRBJ1-1
CASSSTQSMNTEAFF
TGTGCCAGCAGCTCGACACAGAGCATGAACACTGAAGCTTTCTTT
>TRBD1|-|TRBV2|TRBJ1-4
CASSPGQGAGKLFF
TGTGCCAGCAGTCCGGGACAGGGGGCAGGAAAACTGTTTTTT
>-|few|TRBV3-1/TRBV3-2|TRBJ1-4
CASSPDEGVDEKLFF
TGTGCCAGCAGCCCGGATGAAGGGGTCGATGAAAAACTGTTTTTT
>TRBD2|-|TRBV6-6|TRBJ2-5
CASRGLAAQETQYF
TGTGCCAGCAGGGGACTAGCGGCTCAAGAGACCCAGTACTTC
>TRBD1|-|TRBV10-1|TRBJ2-7
CASSADRGRYEQYF
TGCGCCAGCAGTGCCGACAGGGGACGCTACGAGCAGTACTTC
>-|once|TRBV28|TRBJ2-7
CASSLPASNSYEQYF
TGTGCCAGCAGTTTACCTGCGAGTAATTCCTACGAGCAGTACTTC
>-|once|TRBV2|TRBJ1-1
CASSILRWEAFF
TGTGCCAGCAGTATCCTACGGTGGGAAGCTTTCTTT
>-|-|TRBV19|TRBJ1-1
CASSIRNTEAFF
TGTGCCAGTAGTATCCGGAACACTGAAGCTTTCTTT
>TRBD2|-|TRBV2|TRBJ2-7
CASSEGLAAYEQYF
TGTGCCAGCAGTGAAGGACTAGCAGCCTACGAGCAGTACTTC
>TRBD2|once|TRBV28|TRBJ2-7
CASSQGLGFLLAYEQYF
TGTGCCAGCAGTCAGGGACTAGGATTCCTACTAGCCTACGAGCAGTACTTC
>TRBD1|-|TRBV28|TRBJ1-2
CASSRPDRGAGYTF
TGTGCCAGCAGTCGACCAGACAGGGGTGCTGGCTACACCTTC
>-|-|TRBV7-8|TRBJ1-1
CASSFGENTEAFF
TGTGCCAGCAGCTTCGGGGAAAACACTGAAGCTTTCTTT
>TRBD2|-|TRBV7-8|TRBJ2-1
CASSVLWGGRVQNEQFF
TGTGCCAGCAGCGTTTTGTGGGGCGGGAGGGTTCAAAATGAGCAGTTCTTC
>TRBD1|-|TRBV18|TRBJ2-4
CASSSTGQTLLAKNIQYF
TGTGCCAGCTCATCGACGGGACAGACACTCCTAGCCAAAAACATTCAGTACTTC
>-|-|TRBV6-1|TRBJ1-5
CASSELWQGNQPQHF
TGTGCCAGCAGTGAACTATGGCAGGGTAATCAGCCCCAGCATTTT
>TRBD2|-|TRBV7-8|TRBJ2-4
CASSPSTSGNIQYF
TGTGCCAGCAGCCCTTCGACTAGCGGAAACATTCAGTACTTC
>-|-|TRBV28|TRBJ1-1
CASSLGGSFTEAFF
TGTGCCAGCAGTTTAGGAGGGAGTTTTACTGAAGCTTTCTTT
>-|-|TRBV5-6|TRBJ1-2
CASSATGSPRGYTF
TGTGCCAGCAGCGCTACAGGGTCTCCGCGGGGCTACACCTTC
>TRBD1|-|TRBV6-5|TRBJ1-5
CASSGTGGNQPQHF
TGTGCCAGCAGCGGGACAGGGGGGAACCAGCCCCAGCATTTT
>TRBD1|-|TRBV7-2|TRBJ1-2
CASSPFRGQGAGGYGYTF
TGTGCCAGCAGCCCATTTCGGGGACAGGGGGCTGGTGGCTATGGCTACACCTTC
>TRBD1|-|TRBV27|TRBJ2-2
CASSLTGTGSGTGELFF
TGTGCCAGCAGTTTAACCGGGACAGGGAGTGGCACCGGGGAGCTGTTTTTT
>-|-|TRBV2|TRBJ2-3
CASSTDTDTQYF
TGTGCCAGCAGTACAGACACAGATACGCAGTATTTT
>-|-|TRBV14|TRBJ2-2
CASSQEQHGELFF
TGTGCCAGCAGCCAAGAACAGCACGGGGAGCTGTTTTTT
>TRBD1|-|TRBV29-1|TRBJ2-7
CSVAGTGAGEQYF
TGCAGCGTGGCCGGGACAGGGGCAGGCGAGCAGTACTTC